Below, one T cell receptor beta chain is given with its context. Its specificity is not known. Profiling relied on immunoSEQ multiplex PCR, and the TCRdb table lists in-frame clones only, not all of them. The profile covers around 100,000 clones, with 90% to 95% appearing a single time and around 0.33% taken by the ten largest. The source of the sample is a study of OX40 agonist ivuxolimab in advanced cancers. Study overall: Allowance was made for prior anti-PD-1, anti-PD-L1 or anti-CTLA-4 therapy, and around 44% had some. One patient with hepatocellular carcinoma and two with cutaneous melanoma, three in all, had partial responses. Notes on the study in general: Relative to CD4+, CD8+ T cells held more expanded clones on average.

CDR1 is SGHTA and CDR2 is FQGNSA in the germline V gene. J lost 4 bases, V lost 5 bases, and 8 bases had no gene match. This CDR3 has 15 amino acids. The TCR comes from an adult with an advanced solid tumor such as melanoma, head and neck, liver or kidney cancer. The sequences come from CD4+ or CD8+ T cells sorted from blood, collected in a trial of the OX40 agonist ivuxolimab. V and J are TRBV7-2 and TRBJ2-1; 7 bases are shared with TRBD2. CDR3 amino acids: CASSPSSGTYNEQFF. The DNA of the CDR3 is TGTGCCAGCAGCCCATCTAGCGGAACTTACAATGAGCAGTTCTTC.